What follows are 22 T cell receptor beta chains derived from one specimen sequenced in a study of tumor-infiltrating lymphocytes in primary liver carcinoma. For blood RNA, unsorted whole blood served as the source, and germline DNA was extracted too. A constant-region primer primed TCR beta cDNA synthesis from about 490 ng of total RNA. Slightly modified ARM-PCR served as the procedure for the TCR beta libraries. These libraries came from three rounds of nested multiplex PCR. TRBV1-TRBV30 forward primers paired with a C-beta reverse primer drove the first two PCR rounds, roughly 10 cycles each. In TCRdb, the multiplex PCR reads were re-called with MiXCR into one record per CDR3 protein. This table holds approximately 300,000 distinct CDR3 sequences, 65% found once. Sequencing was performed on peripheral blood. These receptors all stem from a middle-aged man with primary liver carcinoma and hepatitis B virus infection.

With regard to this clonotype: A junction end diverges from the germline sequence, so it may reflect a read error. The chain uses TRBV4-1 and TRBJ1-5, with 9 bases aligning to TRBD1. Germline CDR1 is MGHRA and CDR2 is YSYEKL. This CDR3 has 15 residues. The CDR3 nucleotides are TGTGCCAGCAGCCAAGCGGGACAGGGCGATCGGCCCCAGCATTTT. It translates to CASSQAGQGDRPQHF.

This clonotype was counted many times. CDR3 protein: CASSSTGLRNQPQHF. The CDR3 DNA sequence: TGTGCCAGCAGTTCGACAGGGCTCCGTAATCAGCCCCAGCATTTT. V usage is TRBV12-3 or TRBV12-4 and J usage is TRBJ1-5; 7 bases map to TRBD1. J gave up 4 bases and V 4 bases, and 7 bases lay outside the gene matches. CDR3 size: 15 residues.

The genes are TRBV10-3 and TRBJ2-3; 7 bases are a match to TRBD2. Germline CDR1 is ENHRY and CDR2 is SYGVKD. V lost 5 bases, J lost 4 bases, and 9 bases stayed unmatched. The CDR3 has 15 residues. CDR3 nucleotides: TGTGCCATCAGTCTCGGGACTACAAGCGCAGATACGCAGTATTTT. Translating it yields CAISLGTTSADTQYF.

The chain links TRBV24-1 to TRBJ2-3, with D unclear. Looked up from germline, CDR1 is KGHDR and CDR2 is SFDVKD. The CDR3 spans 12 residues. V gave up 5 bases and J gave up 3 bases, with 5 bases separating them. CDR3 residues: CATSAITDTQYF. CDR3 in DNA: TGTGCCACCAGTGCCATAACAGATACGCAGTATTTT.

In the case of this clonotype: Relative to the germline gene, one junction end is altered; a read error may explain this. J is TRBJ2-1 and V is TRBV5-6; 10 nucleotides line up with TRBD2. This CDR3 is 15 amino acids long. CDR1 and CDR2 (germline): SGHDT, YYEEEE. In DNA form, the CDR3 reads TGTGTCAGCAGCTTGGTGGTAGCGGGAGGAGGTGAGCAGTTCTTC. Protein: CVSSLVVAGGGEQFF.

This sequence joins TRBV29-1 and TRBJ2-7; D ambiguous. The germline CDR1 and CDR2 sequences are SQVTM and ANQGSEA. The CDR3 consists of 13 residues. The V end was cut by 1 base, the J end by 5 bases, with 12 bases between. The CDR3 coding sequence is TGCAGCGTTGAAGTCGTTACAATCAACGAGCAGTACTTC. It translates to CSVEVVTINEQYF.

This clonotype appeared many times. J is TRBJ1-1 and V is TRBV4-1, with a possible D match to TRBD1 (6 bases). CDR3 length: 15 residues. Trimming cost V 1 base and J 3 bases, with 12 bases left between them. Germline CDR1 MGHRA, CDR2 YSYEKL. CDR3 coding DNA: TGCGCCAGCAGCCAAGCGCGGGAGGGGGACACTGAAGCTTTCTTT. Its protein is CASSQAREGDTEAFF.

The chain carries TRBV5-4 and TRBJ2-5, with 13 positions matching TRBD2. The V gene end was trimmed by 4 bases and the J gene end by 0 bases; junction bases not matched to a gene: 3. There are 16 residues in the CDR3. Germline V gives CDR1 SGHNT, CDR2 YYREEE (reference sequence). The CDR3 nucleotides read TGTGCCAGCAGCCCCGGGACTAGCGGGAACCAAGAGACCCAGTACTTC. Amino acid sequence: CASSPGTSGNQETQYF.

For this clonotype: One end of the junction fails to match germline, which may point to a read error. V gene TRBV12-3 or TRBV12-4 combines with J gene TRBJ2-1; D is unclear. This CDR3 spans 16 amino acids. The CDR3 sequence is CDSSFTLGIDPSEQFF. The CDR3 DNA reads TGTGACAGCAGTTTTACGCTAGGGATCGACCCTAGTGAACAGTTCTTC.

Of note for this clonotype: A much larger clone differs by one base, so this may be a read error. The rearrangement links TRBV10-2 to TRBJ1-5; 10 bases map to TRBD1. The germline gives CDR1 WSHSY, CDR2 SAAADI. The CDR3 has 15 residues. For the CDR3, the DNA is TGCACCAGTATGGACAGGGGGTCGGGCAATCAGCCCCAGCATTTT. This codes for CTSMDRGSGNQPQHF.

This clonotype was seen at least ten times. The V and J genes are TRBV5-6 and TRBJ1-5; D ambiguous. CDR1 is SGHDT, CDR2 YYEEEE, per germline. The CDR3 runs 14 residues. Trimming took 1 base from V and 0 from J, leaving 5 bases between them. This CDR3 is CASSLRDSNQPQHF. In nucleotides, the CDR3 is TGTGCCAGCAGCTTGAGAGATAGCAATCAGCCCCAGCATTTT.

Remarks on this clonotype: Possible read error: a much larger clone is one base away. This chain connects TRBV12-3 or TRBV12-4 to TRBJ1-1, with D possibly TRBD1 on 5 matching bases. The length of the CDR3 is 14 residues. The CDR3 coding sequence is TGTGCCAGCACTCACACGGGGGTGAACACTGAAGCTGTCTTT. Translation: CASTHTGVNTEAVF.

Notes on this clonotype: With a much larger clone just one base away, this may be a read error. The chain joins TRBV6-5 to TRBJ1-1; TRBD1 is a possible D gene (5 bases). The CDR3 is 14 residues long. Germline loops: CDR1 MNHEY, CDR2 SVGAGI. The DNA of the CDR3 is TGTGCCAGCAGTCACTCAGGAATGGGGGCTGAAGCTTTCTTT. It codes for CASSHSGMGAEAFF.

The sample holds one count of this clonotype. A much bigger clone sits one base away, suggesting this may be a read error. V and J are TRBV29-1 and TRBJ1-3, with D possibly matching TRBD1 (6 bases). Per germline, CDR1 SQVTM and CDR2 ANQGSEA. With 4 bases removed from V and 4 bases from J, the gap between germline ends came to 20 bases. The CDR3 loop spans 16 amino acids. The DNA for the CDR3 is TGCAGCGTTGTCATTGGGACCACAGGGCAAGGAAACACCATATATTTT. It translates to CSVVIGTTGQGNTIYF.

This clonotype appeared once. This could be a read error, since a much larger clone is one nucleotide away. The V gene is TRBV6-5, the J gene TRBJ1-1, with D maybe TRBD1 (5 bases). CDR1 and CDR2 from the germline V gene are MNHEY and SVGAGI. The CDR3 is 20 amino acids. The CDR3 bases are TGTGCCAGGAGTTCCCAGCTTACCTTCATCAGGGAGTGGAGGAACACTGAAGCTTTCTTT. This encodes CARSSQLTFIREWRNTEAFF.

As to this clonotype: This may stem from a read error, because a much larger clone lies one nucleotide away. The V and J genes are TRBV4-1 and TRBJ1-5; unclear D gene. Germline V lookup: CDR1 MGHRA, CDR2 YSYEKL. The CDR3 sequence is 17 residues long. CDR3 nucleotides: TGCGCCAGCAACCAAGATTTATGGCTATCGGCGAATCAGCCCCAGCATTTT. Amino acid sequence: CASNQDLWLSANQPQHF.

With regard to this clonotype: Since a much larger clone is just one base distant, this may be a read error. The chain is built from TRBV5-6 and TRBJ1-6, with D tentatively TRBD1 (5 bases). The CDR3 sequence is 13 residues long. With 7 bases removed from V and 8 bases from J, the gap between germline ends came to 13 bases. The V gene's germline CDR1 is SGHDT and CDR2 YYEEEE. CDR3 in amino acids: CASAGPADSPLHF. The DNA of the CDR3 is TGTGCCAGCGCGGGACCGGCTGATTCACCCCTCCACTTT.

The count of this clonotype is one. Given a much more abundant clone one base away, this may be a read error. V usage is TRBV4-2 and J usage is TRBJ2-5, with TRBD1 matching 9 bases. This CDR3 comprises 13 residues. The germline V gene has CDR1 LGHNA and CDR2 YNFKEQ. The CDR3: CVSSRQGGETQYF. The CDR3 nucleotides read TGTGTCAGCAGCCGACAGGGGGGAGAGACCCAGTACTTC.

This clonotype was seen once. Mismatch with germline at one junction end may stem from a read error. The gene calls are TRBV11-2 and TRBJ2-7, with D tentatively TRBD1 (6 bases). There are 13 residues in the CDR3. The V gene's germline CDR1 is SGHAT and CDR2 FQNNGV. The CDR3 DNA follows: TGTGCCGGCAGCTCAGGGGAAGACTACGAGCACTACTTC. The encoded protein is CAGSSGEDYEHYF.

Of note for this clonotype: One junction end does not reproduce the germline sequence, and a read error may be involved. The rearrangement links TRBV29-1 to TRBJ2-1; unclear D gene. The germline V gene has CDR1 SQVTM and CDR2 ANQGSEA. The CDR3 totals 13 residues. CDR3 in amino acids: CSVGSGSDNVQFF. DNA of the CDR3: TGCAGCGTTGGAAGTGGAAGTGACAATGTGCAGTTCTTC.

On this clonotype itself: Being one base from a much bigger clone, this may be a read error. The V call is TRBV4-1, the J call TRBJ2-1, with TRBD1 matching 9 bases. CDR1 and CDR2 (germline): MGHRA, YSYEKL. The length of the CDR3 is 21 residues. CDR3 bases: TGCGCCAACAGCCACCCTGTCCCGAGGACAGGGGTTTCGCGCTCCTACAATGAGCAGTTCTTC. The encoded protein is CANSHPVPRTGVSRSYNEQFF.

The chain carries TRBV5-4 and TRBJ2-1, with 8 bases matching TRBD2. Germline V gene data show CDR1 as SGHNT and CDR2 as YYREEE (reference sequence). J gave up 9 bases and V 4 bases, and 12 bases lay outside the gene matches. The CDR3 is made up of 15 amino acids. The CDR3: CASSPEDGRATEQFF. The CDR3 DNA reads TGTGCCAGCAGCCCGGAGGACGGGAGGGCCACTGAGCAGTTCTTC. The full variable domain, with the rest looked up from reference TRBV5-4 and TRBJ2-1, is ETGVTQSPTHLIKTRGQQVTLRCSSQSGHNTVSWYQQALGQGPQFIFQYYREEENGRGNFPPRFSGLQFPNYSSELNVNALELDDSALYLCASSPEDGRATEQFFGPGTRLTVL.